This TCR beta chain was recovered during a study of shared clonotypes between healthy human individuals. Sequencing used immunoSEQ multiplex PCR; TCRdb keeps in-frame clones, though not all of them. The data contain over 850,000 clones, 75% to 80% of them singletons. The CDR3 totals 13 residues. Germline CDR1 and CDR2: SSHAT and FNYEAQ (reference sequence). Trimming cost V 4 bases and J 5 bases; bases outside gene matches: 1. This clonotype originated in a man between 18 and 35 years old in good health. Some clones in this sample may be carry-over from other donors' samples. V gene TRBV7-7 combines with J gene TRBJ2-2, with TRBD2 matching 7 bases. What was sequenced was memory CD4+ T cells from PBMCs. Stated subset: CD45RA-negative fraction. The CDR3 is CASSSGGTGELFF. The CDR3 coding sequence is TGTGCCAGCAGCTCGGGGGGTACCGGGGAGCTGTTTTTT.